The 30 T cell receptor beta chains below come from one sample, sequenced in a study of chemoradiotherapy in HPV16-positive cancers. Some clones are missing from TCRdb's copy, which holds only in-frame ones; the method was immunoSEQ multiplex PCR. The sample has approximately 15,000 clones; around 88% are singletons. This specimen was blood, taken from a patient who underwent chemoradiotherapy. These receptors were obtained from a human donor with HPV-associated anogenital cancer.

This chain joins TRBV28 and TRBJ1-4, with D perhaps matching TRBD1 (5 bases). V lost 6 bases to trimming and J lost 4 bases, with 15 bases between them. This CDR3 is built from 15 residues. Germline V gives CDR1 MDHEN, CDR2 SYDVKM. This CDR3 is CASSLGGVRNEKLFF. The CDR3 DNA sequence: TGTGCCAGCAGCTTGGGGGGGGTCCGTAATGAAAAACTGTTTTTT.

This clone appeared once. The V gene is TRBV14, the J gene TRBJ2-2; perhaps TRBD2 as D (6 bases). Trimming stripped 0 bases from V and 6 bases from J, with 17 bases between. In germline, CDR1 is SGHDN, CDR2 FVKESK. CDR3 length: 17 residues. The CDR3 spells CASSQELGLGGSGELFF. The CDR3 DNA reads TGTGCCAGCAGCCAAGAATTAGGGCTAGGAGGGTCCGGGGAGCTGTTTTTT.

V usage is TRBV5-8 and J usage is TRBJ2-5; TRBD2 aligns across 10 bases. CDR1 and CDR2 (germline): SGHTS, YDEGEE. V shed 4 bases and J 1 base; nucleotides not matched to a gene: 13. The CDR3 is made up of 18 amino acids. The CDR3: CASSEPWSLAGTQETQYF. CDR3 DNA sequence: TGTGCCAGCAGCGAGCCTTGGTCACTAGCGGGAACCCAAGAGACCCAGTACTTC. Complete variable domain (other parts from reference TRBV5-8 and TRBJ2-5): EAGVTQSPTHLIKTRGQQATLRCSPISGHTSVYWYQQALGLGLQFLLWYDEGEERNRGNFPPRFSGRQFPNYSSELNVNALELEDSALYLCASSEPWSLAGTQETQYFGPGTRLLVL.

This clone came up once. J is TRBJ2-7 and V is TRBV30; D call uncertain. With 4 bases removed from V and 3 bases from J, the gap between germline ends came to 10 bases. The CDR3 covers 12 residues. In germline, CDR1 is GTSNPN, CDR2 SVGIG (reference sequence). Written as DNA, the CDR3 is TGTGCCTGGAATCGGAAAAGCTACGAGCAGTACTTC. It codes for CAWNRKSYEQYF.

V gene TRBV28 combines with J gene TRBJ2-5, with 9 bases lining up with TRBD2. The J segment lost 2 bases and the V segment lost 6 bases, leaving 4 bases of the junction unmatched. CDR1 and CDR2 (germline): MDHEN, SYDVKM. The CDR3 is 14 residues long. CDR3 sequence (DNA): TGTGCCAGCAGGCTAGCGGGGACGCAAGAGACCCAGTACTTC. This sequence encodes CASRLAGTQETQYF.

This clone was seen once. This rearrangement joins TRBV5-4 to TRBJ1-1, with 11 bases matching TRBD1. This CDR3 is built from 14 residues. V was pared by 4 bases and J by 4 bases, with 3 bases of the junction left unmatched. Looked up from germline, CDR1 is SGHNT and CDR2 is YYREEE (reference sequence). CDR3 sequence reads: CASSLGTGGTEAFF. The CDR3 DNA reads as TGTGCCAGCAGCCTTGGGACAGGGGGCACTGAAGCTTTCTTT.

The chain joins TRBV5-1 to TRBJ2-1; TRBD1 matches 8 bases. CDR1 is SGHRS and CDR2 is YFSETQ in the germline V gene. The J segment lost 3 bases and the V segment lost 3 bases, leaving 8 bases of the junction unmatched. This CDR3 is 16 amino acids long. The CDR3 is CASSSQGAELYNEQFF. In DNA, the CDR3 is TGCGCCAGCAGCTCTCAGGGGGCGGAACTCTACAATGAGCAGTTCTTC.

This chain connects TRBV7-6 to TRBJ2-1, with TRBD1 identical over 7 bases. The CDR3 has 16 amino acids. The V segment lost 5 bases and the J segment 5 bases; nucleotides outside the gene matches: 12. Germline V gives CDR1 SGHVS, CDR2 FNYEAQ. The CDR3 sequence is CASSPRQGLVNNEQFF. The CDR3 DNA reads as TGTGCCAGCAGCCCCCGACAGGGATTGGTCAACAATGAGCAGTTCTTC.

The chain combines TRBV7-9 with TRBJ2-5; TRBD1 matches 7 bases. CDR1 is SEHNR, CDR2 FQNEAQ, per germline (reference sequence). The CDR3 runs 12 residues. The CDR3 loop reads CAMDRPQETQYF. DNA for the CDR3: TGTGCTATGGACAGGCCCCAAGAGACCCAGTACTTC. Together with reference TRBV7-9 and TRBJ2-5, the CDR3 gives the full variable domain: DTGVSQNPRHKITKRGQNVTFRCDPISEHNRLYWYRQTLGQGPEFLTYFQNEAQLEKSRLLSDRFSAERPKGSFSTLEIQRTEQGDSAMYLCAMDRPQETQYFGPGTRLLVL.

V usage is TRBV4-2 and J usage is TRBJ1-2, with TRBD1 identical over 9 bases. The V gene end was trimmed by 1 base and the J gene end by 2 bases; junction bases not matched to a gene: 2. Germline V lookup: CDR1 LGHNA, CDR2 YNFKEQ. CDR3 length equals 15 residues. CDR3: CASSQGQGDNYGYTF. The CDR3 DNA sequence: TGTGCCAGCAGCCAAGGACAGGGGGACAACTATGGCTACACCTTC.

This clone was recorded once. The V call is TRBV19, the J call TRBJ2-1, with unresolved D. CDR1 LNHDA and CDR2 SQIVND come from the germline V gene (reference sequence). V was clipped by 5 bases and J by 0 bases, with 14 bases between them. The CDR3 has 16 residues. In nucleotides, the CDR3 is TGTGCCAGTAGTGGTTGCAGGTTCTGCTCCTACAATGAGCAGTTCTTC. It yields the protein CASSGCRFCSYNEQFF.

V usage is TRBV19 and J usage is TRBJ1-3; no clear D gene. The length of the CDR3 is 13 residues. Germline CDR1 is LNHDA and CDR2 is SQIVND (reference sequence). Between the trimmed V and J ends, which lost 5 bases and 4 bases, there was a span of 9 bases. In DNA, the CDR3 is TGTGCCAGTAGTGATACCCCGGGAAACACCATATATTTT. Its translation is CASSDTPGNTIYF.

In DNA form, the CDR3 reads TGTGCCAGCAGGACCGTACAGGGGAGTAGGGATCAGCCCCAGCATTTT. Residues: CASRTVQGSRDQPQHF. This chain connects TRBV27 to TRBJ1-5; 7 bases match TRBD1. The CDR3 extends over 16 amino acids. Germline values: CDR1 MNHEY, CDR2 SMNVEV (reference sequence). V gave up 6 bases and J gave up 5 bases; unmatched junction bases: 13.

The chain carries TRBV18 and TRBJ2-5; D may be TRBD2 (5 bases). Per germline, CDR1 KGHSH and CDR2 LQKENI. The CDR3 runs to 14 residues. The ends were cut back, 3 bases at V and 7 bases at J, with 15 bases in the middle. The CDR3 is CASSPALEGGTQYF. As DNA, the CDR3 is TGTGCCAGCTCACCCGCTCTAGAAGGAGGGACCCAGTACTTC.

The V gene is TRBV7-6, the J gene TRBJ1-1, with D hard to call. In germline, CDR1 is SGHVS, CDR2 FNYEAQ. This CDR3 is 13 amino acids long. The V and J ends lost 7 bases and 0 bases respectively, with 9 bases between them. CDR3 DNA sequence: TGTGCCAGCACCTTGGGCATGAACACTGAAGCTTTCTTT. This encodes CASTLGMNTEAFF.

Regarding this clone: Germline is not matched at one junction end, which may reflect a read error. The rearrangement joins TRBV27 to TRBJ1-2; the match to TRBD1 covers 9 bases. The CDR3 has 16 residues. The germline gives CDR1 MNHEY, CDR2 SMNVEV (reference sequence). DNA of the CDR3: TGTGCCAGCAGCAGCGACCCGGGACAGGGACTTAATGGCCACACCTTC. Its translation is CASSSDPGQGLNGHTF.

This chain links TRBV2 with TRBJ2-1, with D uncertain. V was pared by 8 bases and J by 16 bases, with 15 bases between. CDR3 length equals 10 residues. Germline CDR1 SNHLY, CDR2 FYNNEI. For the CDR3, the DNA is TGTGCCAGCGTAGTGAAGGACCTCTTCTTC. Translating it yields CASVVKDLFF.

V is TRBV5-4 and J is TRBJ1-1; TRBD1 agrees at 9 bases. The CDR3 totals 14 residues. Germline CDR1 reads SGHNT; CDR2 reads YYREEE (reference sequence). The trim removed 0 bases at V and 4 bases at J, leaving 1 base unmatched. CDR3 in amino acids: CASSLGQGGTEAFF. Written as DNA, the CDR3 is TGTGCCAGCAGCTTGGGACAGGGGGGCACTGAAGCTTTCTTT.

The chain has TRBV13 and TRBJ1-1; 9 bases agree with TRBD1. The CDR3 extends over 15 amino acids. V was clipped by 3 bases and J by 6 bases; unmatched bases: 8. Germline V gives CDR1 PRHDT, CDR2 FYEKMQ (reference sequence). The CDR3 region is CASSFRDRVEAEAFF. The DNA of the CDR3 is TGTGCCAGCAGCTTCCGGGACAGGGTGGAAGCTGAAGCTTTCTTT.

This sequence joins TRBV5-6 and TRBJ1-1, with a tentative D call TRBD1 (5 bases). CDR3 size: 14 residues. V was pared by 4 bases and J by 6 bases, with 16 bases between. Looked up from germline, CDR1 is SGHDT and CDR2 is YYEEEE. The CDR3 loop is CASSPVRGTAEAFF. CDR3 DNA: TGTGCCAGCAGCCCGGTCCGGGGGACTGCTGAAGCTTTCTTT.

This sequence joins TRBV20-1 and TRBJ2-4; D remains ambiguous. Trimming removed 4 bases from V and 0 bases from J, with 1 base in between. CDR1 is DFQATT, CDR2 SNEGSKA, per germline (reference sequence). This CDR3 comprises 11 residues. The CDR3 reads CSATAKNIQYF. Written as DNA, the CDR3 is TGCAGTGCTACAGCCAAAAACATTCAGTACTTC.

The CDR3 here is CASSPTGWRGRGDEKLFF. CDR3 in DNA: TGTGCCAGCTCACCCACGGGATGGAGGGGGCGCGGAGATGAAAAACTGTTTTTT. The chain carries TRBV18 and TRBJ1-4, with 7 bases matching TRBD1. Losses at the gene ends were 3 bases for V and 6 bases for J; bases not matched to a gene: 16. The CDR3 covers 18 residues. Per the germline V gene, CDR1 is KGHSH and CDR2 is LQKENI.

The gene calls are TRBV2 and TRBJ1-6, with D perhaps matching TRBD1 (6 bases). Trimming stripped 6 bases from V and 7 bases from J, with 16 bases between. The CDR3 spans 15 residues. Germline V CDR1 and CDR2: SNHLY, FYNNEI. The CDR3 loop reads CASRHRDGENSPLHF. As DNA, the CDR3 is TGTGCCAGCAGGCACAGGGATGGGGAGAATTCACCCCTCCACTTT.

This chain uses TRBV2 with TRBJ1-3, with D maybe TRBD1 (5 bases). CDR1 is SNHLY and CDR2 is FYNNEI in the germline V gene. The CDR3 totals 14 residues. V was clipped by 9 bases and J by 0 bases, with 12 bases between them. CDR3 amino acids: CASRGLSSGNTIYF. CDR3 nucleotides: TGTGCCAGTAGGGGCCTGAGCTCTGGAAACACCATATATTTT. Using reference TRBV2 and TRBJ1-3 for the parts outside the CDR3, the full variable domain is EPEVTQTPSHQVTQMGQEVILRCVPISNHLYFYWYRQILGQKVEFLVSFYNNEISEKSEIFDDQFSVERPDGSNFTLKIRSTKLEDSAMYFCASRGLSSGNTIYFGEGSWLTVV.

V gene TRBV2 combines with J gene TRBJ1-5; the match to TRBD1 covers 8 bases. This CDR3 is built from 15 residues. Germline assignment: CDR1 SNHLY and CDR2 FYNNEI. The V gene end was trimmed by 5 bases and the J gene end by 3 bases; junction bases not matched to a gene: 6. CDR3 amino acids: CASSSNRGINQPQHF. CDR3 in DNA: TGTGCCAGCAGTTCAAACAGGGGGATCAATCAGCCCCAGCATTTT.

The rearrangement joins TRBV6-1 to TRBJ1-1; TRBD1 might be the D (5 bases). The germline CDR1 and CDR2 sequences are MNHNS and SASEGT. Trimming stripped 7 bases from V and 1 base from J, with 10 bases between. The CDR3 extends over 13 amino acids. The DNA for the CDR3 is TGTGCCAGCAAAGTTACAGGGAACACTGAAGCTTTCTTT. Translated: CASKVTGNTEAFF.

The chain carries TRBV25-1 and TRBJ2-1; 14 bases agree with TRBD2. V trimming: 0 bases; J trimming: 11 bases; junction bases outside the gene matches: 6. The germline CDR1 and CDR2 sequences are MGHDK and SYGVNS. The CDR3 covers 16 residues. The CDR3 protein is CASSEYRLAGGQKQFF. CDR3 in DNA: TGTGCCAGCAGTGAATATCGACTAGCGGGGGGGCAAAAGCAGTTCTTC.

The chain recombines TRBV16 with TRBJ2-1; D gene unclear. V gave up 5 bases and J gave up 9 bases, with 8 bases separating them. Germline loops: CDR1 KGHSY, CDR2 FQNENV. This CDR3 contains 11 residues. CDR3 sequence reads: CASSGEAEQFF. CDR3 sequence (DNA): TGTGCCAGCAGCGGCGAGGCTGAGCAGTTCTTC.

This clone was counted a single time. The chain couples TRBV28 to TRBJ2-1, with a possible D match to TRBD2 (6 bases). Trimming removed 3 bases from V and 8 bases from J, with 20 bases in between. The CDR3 covers 16 residues. Germline V gene sequence: CDR1 MDHEN, CDR2 SYDVKM. CDR3 sequence: CASSFPSGGIIHEQFF. CDR3 DNA sequence: TGTGCCAGCAGTTTCCCCAGCGGCGGGATAATCCATGAGCAGTTCTTC.

This chain joins TRBV27 and TRBJ1-5; a weak D match, TRBD1 (6 bases). Germline lookup yields CDR1 MNHEY and CDR2 SMNVEV (reference sequence). The CDR3 spans 16 residues. V lost 6 bases to trimming and J lost 2 bases, with 17 bases between them. CDR3 region: CASRGSGGRGNQPQHF. CDR3 in DNA: TGTGCCAGCAGGGGGTCGGGGGGCCGAGGCAATCAGCCCCAGCATTTT.